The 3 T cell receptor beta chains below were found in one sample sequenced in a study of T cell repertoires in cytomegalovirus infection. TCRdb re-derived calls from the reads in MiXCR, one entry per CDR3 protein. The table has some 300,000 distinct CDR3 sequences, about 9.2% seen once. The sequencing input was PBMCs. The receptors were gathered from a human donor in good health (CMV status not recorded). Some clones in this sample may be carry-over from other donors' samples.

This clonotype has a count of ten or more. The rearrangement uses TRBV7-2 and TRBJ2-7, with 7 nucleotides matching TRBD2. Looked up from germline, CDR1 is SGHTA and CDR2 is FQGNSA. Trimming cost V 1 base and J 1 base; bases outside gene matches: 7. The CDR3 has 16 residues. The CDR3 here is CASSLVGRGSSYEQYF. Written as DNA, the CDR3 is TGTGCCAGCAGCTTAGTAGGGCGGGGGTCATCCTACGAGCAGTACTTC.

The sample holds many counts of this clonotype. CDR3 sequence (DNA): TGTGCCAGCAGCTTGGGACTAGCGACAAAAGAGACCCAGTACTTC. Its translation: CASSLGLATKETQYF. This chain uses TRBV5-4 with TRBJ2-5; 8 bases fit TRBD2. The CDR3 is 15 amino acids. Germline values: CDR1 SGHNT, CDR2 YYREEE (reference sequence). Trimming cost V 0 bases and J 3 bases; bases outside gene matches: 4.

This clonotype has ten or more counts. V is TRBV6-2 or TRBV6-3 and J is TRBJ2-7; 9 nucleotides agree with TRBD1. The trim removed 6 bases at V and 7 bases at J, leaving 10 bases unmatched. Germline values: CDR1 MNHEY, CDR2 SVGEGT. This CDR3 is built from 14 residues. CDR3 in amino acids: CASRREQGAREQYV. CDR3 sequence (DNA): TGTGCCAGCAGACGAGAACAGGGGGCGAGGGAGCAGTACGTC.